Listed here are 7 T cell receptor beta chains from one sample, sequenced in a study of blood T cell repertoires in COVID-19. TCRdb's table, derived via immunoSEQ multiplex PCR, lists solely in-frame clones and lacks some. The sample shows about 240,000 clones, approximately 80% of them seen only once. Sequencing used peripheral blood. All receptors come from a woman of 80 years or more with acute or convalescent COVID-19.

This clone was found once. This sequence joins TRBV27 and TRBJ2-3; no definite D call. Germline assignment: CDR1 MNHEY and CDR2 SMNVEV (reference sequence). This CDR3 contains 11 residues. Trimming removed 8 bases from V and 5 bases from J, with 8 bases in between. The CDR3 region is CASLSRDTQYF. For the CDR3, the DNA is TGTGCCAGCCTATCTAGAGATACGCAGTATTTT.

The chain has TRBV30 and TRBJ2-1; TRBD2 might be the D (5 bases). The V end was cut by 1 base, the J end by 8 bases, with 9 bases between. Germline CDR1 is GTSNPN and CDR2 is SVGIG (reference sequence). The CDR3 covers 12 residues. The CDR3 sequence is CAWSAAGYEQFF. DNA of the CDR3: TGTGCCTGGAGTGCGGCGGGCTATGAGCAGTTCTTC.

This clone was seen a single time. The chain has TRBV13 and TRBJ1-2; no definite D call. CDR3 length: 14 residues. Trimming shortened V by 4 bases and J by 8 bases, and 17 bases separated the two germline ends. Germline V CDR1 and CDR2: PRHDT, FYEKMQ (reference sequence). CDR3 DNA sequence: TGTGCCAGCAGCTCCCGGGTCTTAGGCCAAGGCTACACCTTC. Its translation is CASSSRVLGQGYTF.

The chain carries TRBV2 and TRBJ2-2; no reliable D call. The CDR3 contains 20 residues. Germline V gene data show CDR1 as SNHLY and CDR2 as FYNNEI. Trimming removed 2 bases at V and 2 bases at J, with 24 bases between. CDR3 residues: CASSENRVLELKRNTGELFF. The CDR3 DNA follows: TGTGCCAGCAGTGAAAATCGGGTCCTTGAGCTGAAGCGAAACACCGGGGAGCTGTTTTTT.

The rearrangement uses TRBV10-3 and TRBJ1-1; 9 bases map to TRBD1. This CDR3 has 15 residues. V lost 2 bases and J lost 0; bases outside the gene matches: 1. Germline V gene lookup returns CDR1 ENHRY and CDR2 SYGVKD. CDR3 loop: CAISEGTGMNTEAFF. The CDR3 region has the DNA TGTGCCATCAGTGAGGGGACAGGGATGAACACTGAAGCTTTCTTT.

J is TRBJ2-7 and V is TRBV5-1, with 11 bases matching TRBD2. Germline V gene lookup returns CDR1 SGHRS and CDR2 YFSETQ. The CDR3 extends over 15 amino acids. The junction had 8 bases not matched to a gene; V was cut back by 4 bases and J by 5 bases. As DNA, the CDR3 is TGCGCCAGCAGCGTGATAGCGGGGGGGCCTCACGAGCAGTACTTC. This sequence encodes CASSVIAGGPHEQYF.

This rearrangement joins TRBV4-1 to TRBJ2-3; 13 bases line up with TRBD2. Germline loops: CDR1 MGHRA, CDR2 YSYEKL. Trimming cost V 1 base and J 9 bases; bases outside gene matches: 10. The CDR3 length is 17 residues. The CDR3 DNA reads TGCGCCAGCAGCCAAGGGACTAGCGGGGGCCCCACGGGGACGCAGTATTTT. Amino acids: CASSQGTSGGPTGTQYF.